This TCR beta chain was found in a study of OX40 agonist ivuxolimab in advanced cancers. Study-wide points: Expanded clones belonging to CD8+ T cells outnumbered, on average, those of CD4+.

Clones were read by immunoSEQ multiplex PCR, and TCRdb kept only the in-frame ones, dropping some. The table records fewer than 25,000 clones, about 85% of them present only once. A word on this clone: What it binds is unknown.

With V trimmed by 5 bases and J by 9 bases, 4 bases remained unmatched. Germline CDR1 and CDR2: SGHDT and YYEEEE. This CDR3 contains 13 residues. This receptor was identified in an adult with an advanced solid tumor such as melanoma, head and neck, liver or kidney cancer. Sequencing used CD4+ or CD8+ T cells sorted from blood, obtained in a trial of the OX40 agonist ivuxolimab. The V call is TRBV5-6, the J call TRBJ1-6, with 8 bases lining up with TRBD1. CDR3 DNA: TGTGCCAGCAGGGGACAGGCCGGTTCACCCCTCCACTTT. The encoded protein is CASRGQAGSPLHF.